Listed below are T cell receptor beta chains from one sample, sequenced in a study of blood T cell repertoires in COVID-19. Clones were read by immunoSEQ multiplex PCR, and TCRdb kept only the in-frame ones, dropping some. This sample has about 440,000 clones; approximately 88% occur once, and the top ten carry roughly 12%. Sequencing was performed on peripheral blood. Receptor source: a woman aged 50 to 65 with COVID-19, enrolled during active disease. Each CDR3 is given with its conserved first and last residue. The D gene is left open where the match is weak. Clone size is stated in some rows and not others, as once, few, many or a class when expanded.

D gene: NA; J gene: TRBJ1-2; clone size: NA; V gene: TRBV28; CDR3 protein: CASTASGYYGYTF; CDR3 DNA: TGTGCCAGCACCGCTTCAGGGTACTATGGCTACACCTTC
D gene: TRBD1; J gene: TRBJ1-5; clone size: NA; V gene: TRBV2; CDR3 protein: CASHRGFDQPQHF; CDR3 DNA: TGTGCCAGCCACAGGGGTTTTGATCAGCCCCAGCATTTT
D gene: NA; J gene: TRBJ2-5; clone size: once; V gene: TRBV27; CDR3 protein: CASSLNRSPETQYF; CDR3 DNA: TGTGCCAGCAGTTTGAACAGGAGCCCAGAGACCCAGTACTTC
D gene: NA; J gene: TRBJ1-1; clone size: once; V gene: TRBV9; CDR3 protein: CASSHGGGGSTEAFF; CDR3 DNA: TGTGCCAGCAGCCACGGGGGAGGGGGATCCACTGAAGCTTTCTTT
D gene: NA; J gene: TRBJ1-2; clone size: NA; V gene: TRBV4-1; CDR3 protein: CASSQDHGAGYGYTF; CDR3 DNA: TGCGCCAGCAGCCAAGATCATGGGGCTGGATATGGCTACACCTTC
D gene: TRBD1; J gene: TRBJ1-1; clone size: few; V gene: TRBV4-1; CDR3 protein: CASSQDTTGRTEAFF; CDR3 DNA: TGCGCCAGCAGCCAAGATACGACAGGGAGGACTGAAGCTTTCTTT
D gene: NA; J gene: TRBJ2-1; clone size: NA; V gene: TRBV27; CDR3 protein: CASSLSDFFRLVF; CDR3 DNA: TGTGCCAGCAGTTTATCGGACTTCTTTCGGCTGGTCTTC
D gene: TRBD1; J gene: TRBJ1-1; clone size: NA; V gene: TRBV12-5; CDR3 protein: CASGLARSQRQGLNTEAFF; CDR3 DNA: TGTGCTAGTGGTTTGGCCCGTTCCCAAAGACAGGGGTTGAACACTGAAGCTTTCTTT
D gene: NA; J gene: TRBJ1-5; clone size: NA; V gene: TRBV12-3/TRBV12-4; CDR3 protein: CATGRGQPQHF; CDR3 DNA: TGTGCCACCGGGAGGGGGCAGCCCCAGCATTTT
D gene: NA; J gene: TRBJ2-4; clone size: once; V gene: TRBV4-1; CDR3 protein: CASSQDPGVAKNIQYF; CDR3 DNA: TGCGCCAGCAGCCAAGATCCAGGGGTGGCCAAAAACATTCAGTACTTC
D gene: TRBD2; J gene: TRBJ2-3; clone size: NA; V gene: TRBV28; CDR3 protein: CASSFLGLAGGRRVTDTQYF; CDR3 DNA: TGTGCCAGCAGTTTTCTGGGACTAGCGGGGGGGCGGCGGGTCACAGATACGCAGTATTTT
D gene: NA; J gene: TRBJ2-7; clone size: NA; V gene: TRBV15; CDR3 protein: CATSRDGGTPSPEQYF; CDR3 DNA: TGTGCCACCAGCAGAGATGGCGGGACGCCTTCCCCCGAGCAGTACTTC
D gene: NA; J gene: TRBJ2-3; clone size: NA; V gene: TRBV29-1; CDR3 protein: CSVEPRGFPDTQYF; CDR3 DNA: TGCAGCGTTGAACCACGGGGTTTCCCAGATACGCAGTATTTT
D gene: NA; J gene: TRBJ1-2; clone size: NA; V gene: TRBV3-1/TRBV3-2; CDR3 protein: CASSQGGRQIIYGYTF; CDR3 DNA: TGTGCCAGCAGCCAGGGGGGGAGACAGATCATTTATGGCTACACCTTC
D gene: TRBD1; J gene: TRBJ1-4; clone size: NA; V gene: TRBV6-5; CDR3 protein: CASSSKQGAYEKLFF; CDR3 DNA: TGTGCCAGCAGTTCTAAACAGGGGGCTTACGAAAAACTGTTTTTT
D gene: NA; J gene: TRBJ1-2; clone size: NA; V gene: TRBV4-1; CDR3 protein: CASSQEEPPAHGYTF; CDR3 DNA: TGCGCCAGCAGCCAAGAGGAGCCCCCCGCCCATGGCTACACCTTC
D gene: TRBD2; J gene: TRBJ2-7; clone size: NA; V gene: TRBV6-5; CDR3 protein: CASSLAGTEFYEQYF; CDR3 DNA: TGTGCCAGCAGCCTAGCGGGGACAGAGTTTTACGAGCAGTACTTC
D gene: NA; J gene: TRBJ1-2; clone size: NA; V gene: TRBV5-1; CDR3 protein: CASSLSAGSEYGYTF; CDR3 DNA: TGCGCCAGCAGCTTGTCGGCCGGCTCGGAGTATGGCTACACCTTC
D gene: TRBD1; J gene: TRBJ2-7; clone size: NA; V gene: TRBV30; CDR3 protein: CAWSVAGGPYEQYF; CDR3 DNA: TGTGCCTGGAGTGTAGCAGGGGGTCCCTACGAGCAGTACTTC
D gene: NA; J gene: TRBJ1-5; clone size: NA; V gene: TRBV2; CDR3 protein: CASSTGNQPQHF; CDR3 DNA: TGTGCCAGCAGTACAGGGAATCAGCCCCAGCATTTT
D gene: NA; J gene: TRBJ2-4; clone size: NA; V gene: TRBV5-8; CDR3 protein: CASSLTGSGIQYF; CDR3 DNA: TGTGCCAGCAGCTTGACAGGCTCCGGCATTCAGTACTTC
D gene: NA; J gene: TRBJ1-1; clone size: NA; V gene: TRBV7-9; CDR3 protein: CASSLSGAMNTEAFF; CDR3 DNA: TGTGCCAGCAGCTTAAGTGGGGCGATGAACACTGAAGCTTTCTTT
D gene: TRBD2; J gene: TRBJ2-6; clone size: NA; V gene: TRBV5-4; CDR3 protein: CASSLRLAGASGANVLTF; CDR3 DNA: TGTGCCAGCAGCCTACGACTAGCGGGGGCCTCTGGGGCCAACGTCCTGACTTTC
D gene: NA; J gene: TRBJ1-2; clone size: NA; V gene: TRBV2; CDR3 protein: CAVGAGAYGYTF; CDR3 DNA: TGTGCTGTTGGGGCGGGGGCCTATGGCTACACCTTC
D gene: NA; J gene: TRBJ1-4; clone size: NA; V gene: TRBV10-1; CDR3 protein: CASSASGEGEKLFF; CDR3 DNA: TGCGCCAGCAGTGCTTCAGGAGAGGGTGAAAAACTGTTTTTT
D gene: NA; J gene: TRBJ1-5; clone size: NA; V gene: TRBV29-1; CDR3 protein: CSVVAEGVGQPQHF; CDR3 DNA: TGCAGCGTTGTGGCAGAGGGTGTTGGGCAGCCCCAGCATTTT
D gene: TRBD1; J gene: TRBJ2-2; clone size: NA; V gene: TRBV2; CDR3 protein: CASSDFGTGVPGELFF; CDR3 DNA: TGTGCCAGCAGCGACTTTGGGACAGGGGTCCCCGGGGAGCTGTTTTTT
D gene: TRBD1; J gene: TRBJ2-2; clone size: NA; V gene: TRBV23-1; CDR3 protein: CASSQFKTGTSTGELFF; CDR3 DNA: TGCGCCAGCAGTCAATTCAAGACAGGGACGAGCACCGGGGAGCTGTTTTTT